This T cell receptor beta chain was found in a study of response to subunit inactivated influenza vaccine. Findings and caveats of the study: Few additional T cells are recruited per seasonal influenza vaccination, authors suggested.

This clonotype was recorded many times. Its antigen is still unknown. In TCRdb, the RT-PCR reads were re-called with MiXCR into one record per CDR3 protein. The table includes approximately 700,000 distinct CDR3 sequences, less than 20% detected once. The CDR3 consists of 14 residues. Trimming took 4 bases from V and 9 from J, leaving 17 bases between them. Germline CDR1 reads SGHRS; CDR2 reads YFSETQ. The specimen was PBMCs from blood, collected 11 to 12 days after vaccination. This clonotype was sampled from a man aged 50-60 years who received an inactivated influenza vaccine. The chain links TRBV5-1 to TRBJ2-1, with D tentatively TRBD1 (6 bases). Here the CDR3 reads CASSPGTKGGEQFF. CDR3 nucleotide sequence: TGCGCCAGCAGCCCTGGGACGAAAGGGGGTGAGCAGTTCTTC.